This TCR beta chain was captured in a study of cytomegalovirus exposure and HLA in healthy donors. Points from the study as a whole: According to a later analysis, most TCR beta chains associated with CMV appeared HLA-restricted.

Primers: 60 Vbeta forward and 13 Jbeta reverse. Produced via immunoSEQ multiplex PCR; TCRdb's table is partial and in-frame only. The sample includes roughly 170,000 clones, around 83% of them seen just once. A note on this clone: Its antigen is unknown.

In germline, CDR1 is GTSNPN, CDR2 SVGIG (reference sequence). After removal of 2 bases from V and 8 bases from J, the junction contained 6 bases not matched to a gene. This CDR3 spans 13 amino acids. This TCR derives from a girl aged 2 to 10 in good health and CMV-seropositive. Sequencing used PBMCs. The rearrangement joins TRBV30 to TRBJ2-1; 7 bases fit TRBD1. The CDR3 reads CAWSNRGGDEQFF. The DNA for the CDR3 is TGTGCCTGGAGTAATCGAGGGGGCGATGAGCAGTTCTTC.